The rows below give T cell receptor beta chains drawn from one sample of a study of blood T cell repertoires in COVID-19. Data came from immunoSEQ multiplex PCR; TCRdb stores just in-frame clones and leaves some out. The top ten hold 1.5% to 2% of the sample, which has almost 250,000 clones, more than 75% seen once. Input material: peripheral blood. Receptors originate from a woman in her sixties or seventies who had recovered from COVID-19. Both conserved end residues are part of each CDR3. Each record gives: D gene, J gene, V gene, clone size, CDR3 DNA, CDR3 protein. A D gene is named only where the DNA matches it firmly. Clone size is stated in some rows and not others, as once, few, many or a class when expanded.

>NA|TRBJ1-1|TRBV5-1|NA
TGCGCCAGCAGCCCAAGAGGTATTGAAGCTTTCTTT
CASSPRGIEAFF
>NA|TRBJ1-5|TRBV7-9|NA
TGTGCCAGCAGCCCTCGGGGGACTGGGAATCAGCCCCAGCATTTT
CASSPRGTGNQPQHF
>NA|TRBJ1-2|TRBV29-1|few
TGCAGCGCTCTACAGGGAGACTATGGCTACACCTTC
CSALQGDYGYTF
>NA|TRBJ1-5|TRBV7-2|few
TGTGCCAGCAGCTTAGCGGGGGGGATCTGGAGCAATCAGCCCCAGCATTTT
CASSLAGGIWSNQPQHF
>TRBD1|TRBJ1-4|TRBV2|once
TGTGCCAGCAGCGGAGGACAGGGGTATGAAAAACTGTTTTTT
CASSGGQGYEKLFF
>NA|TRBJ2-7|TRBV28|NA
TGTGCCACCCTCCCCGTCGTGGACAGCAACTACGAGCAGTACTTC
CATLPVVDSNYEQYF
>TRBD1|TRBJ2-1|TRBV4-3|NA
TGCGCCAGCAGTTATAACAGGGGCAATGAGCAGTTCTTC
CASSYNRGNEQFF
>TRBD2|TRBJ2-7|TRBV5-4|few
TGTGCCAGCAGCTTGGGGTACCGGGGGGACTACGAGCAGTACTTC
CASSLGYRGDYEQYF
>NA|TRBJ2-3|TRBV5-1|NA
TGCGCCAGCAGCTTGGACTCCCGAAGCACAGATACGCAGTATTTT
CASSLDSRSTDTQYF
>NA|TRBJ2-7|TRBV12-3/TRBV12-4|NA
TGTGCCAGCAGTTCCCCGCAGGGGCACGAGCAGTACTTC
CASSSPQGHEQYF
>TRBD2|TRBJ2-2|TRBV2|NA
TGTGCCAGTACTCTAGCGGGGACCGGGGAGCTGTTTTTT
CASTLAGTGELFF
>TRBD2|TRBJ2-3|TRBV5-1|NA
TGCGCCAGCAGCCCTCGGGGACTAGACACAGATACGCAGTATTTT
CASSPRGLDTDTQYF
>TRBD1|TRBJ1-2|TRBV20-1|NA
TGCAGTGCTAGCGACAGGGGAGGCTACACCTTC
CSASDRGGYTF
>TRBD2|TRBJ2-1|TRBV5-1|NA
TGCGCCAGCAGCTTGGGCAGCGGGAGTGGCGATGAGCAGTTCTTC
CASSLGSGSGDEQFF
>TRBD2|TRBJ2-3|TRBV7-2|NA
TGTGCCAGCAGTTACACTAGCGGGGGTACAGATACGCAGTATTTT
CASSYTSGGTDTQYF
>NA|TRBJ2-5|TRBV12-3/TRBV12-4|NA
TGTGCCTTTCACCCCAGGGTGTATGGGACCCAGTACTTC
CAFHPRVYGTQYF
>TRBD1|TRBJ1-3|TRBV5-1|NA
TGCGCCAGCAGCAGGGGGCGGGCTGGAAACACCATATATTTT
CASSRGRAGNTIYF
>TRBD1|TRBJ2-7|TRBV27|NA
TGTGCCAGCAGTTTTTGGGGACAGGGGGCCCACGAGCAGTACTTC
CASSFWGQGAHEQYF
>NA|TRBJ1-3|TRBV7-2|NA
TGTGCCAGCAGCTTCAGTAGCAGCCTTGGAAACACCATATATTTT
CASSFSSSLGNTIYF
>NA|TRBJ2-7|TRBV28|NA
TGTGCAAGTGCAGACAACTCCTACGAGCAGTACTTC
CASADNSYEQYF
>NA|TRBJ1-5|TRBV9|NA
TGTGCCAGCAGCGTAGATTTACAGACTAACCTTAGCAATCAGCCCCAGCATTTT
CASSVDLQTNLSNQPQHF
>NA|TRBJ2-7|TRBV6-2/TRBV6-3|NA
TGTGCCAGCAGTCGGGGTGAAACCTACGAGCAGTACTTC
CASSRGETYEQYF
>NA|TRBJ2-5|TRBV19|NA
TGTGCCAGTAAGAGAACTCACCAGGGGGGTTGCCAAGAGACCCAGTACTTC
CASKRTHQGGCQETQYF
>NA|TRBJ1-5|TRBV29-1|NA
TGCAGCGTTGGAGGATCGGGCAATCAGCCCCAGCATTTT
CSVGGSGNQPQHF
>NA|TRBJ2-1|TRBV4-3|once
TGCGCCAGCAGCCATACTTCGACAAGTACTCACAATGAGCAGTTCTTC
CASSHTSTSTHNEQFF
>TRBD1|TRBJ2-5|TRBV18|NA
TGTGCCAGCTCACTAGGACAGGGGAAAGGAGAGACCCAGTACTTC
CASSLGQGKGETQYF
>TRBD2|TRBJ2-1|TRBV15|NA
TGTGCCACCAGCATTTTACCTAGCGGGGGGGCCTACAATGAGCAGTTCTTC
CATSILPSGGAYNEQFF
>NA|TRBJ2-4|TRBV5-1|NA
TGCGCCAGCAGCTTGGGGGGTCCCCCGGGGAACATTCAGTACTTC
CASSLGGPPGNIQYF
>NA|TRBJ1-2|TRBV25-1|NA
TGTGCCAGCAGGGCTGCAGGGTCAGCCTATGGCTACACCTTC
CASRAAGSAYGYTF
>TRBD2|TRBJ2-2|TRBV18|NA
TGTGCCAGCTCACCAGCGGGGGGCACCGGGGAGCTGTTTTTT
CASSPAGGTGELFF
>NA|TRBJ2-7|TRBV27|NA
TGTGCCAGCAGTTCCGGGGGGCCTGCCTACGAGCAGTACTTC
CASSSGGPAYEQYF
>NA|TRBJ1-2|TRBV12-3/TRBV12-4|NA
TGTGCCAGCAGTCTGGACAGCCTCTATGGCTACACCTTC
CASSLDSLYGYTF
>TRBD1|TRBJ2-4|TRBV5-1|NA
TGCGCCAGCAGCTTCGGTATACAGGGGTCCACAAACATTCAGTACTTC
CASSFGIQGSTNIQYF
>TRBD1|TRBJ2-7|TRBV7-2|NA
TGTGCCAGCAGCTTAGAGGACAGGGGGGTGAACGAGCAGTACTTC
CASSLEDRGVNEQYF
>TRBD1|TRBJ1-5|TRBV25-1|NA
TGTGCCAGCAGTGATGGACAGGGTCGTGAGCCCCAGCATTTT
CASSDGQGREPQHF
>NA|TRBJ2-1|TRBV6-6|NA
TGTGCCAGCAGTGGCGGGGGCCCCTCCTACAATGAGCAGTTCTTC
CASSGGGPSYNEQFF
>TRBD2|TRBJ2-1|TRBV10-3|NA
TGTGCCATCAGGTCCCTAGCGGATTACAATGAGCAGTTCTTC
CAIRSLADYNEQFF
>NA|TRBJ1-3|TRBV9|NA
TGTGCCAGCAGTCCTGGCCGCTCTGGAAACACCATATATTTT
CASSPGRSGNTIYF
>TRBD2|TRBJ2-5|TRBV27|once
TGTGCCAGCAGTTTATGGGGGGGTGAGGAGACCCAGTACTTC
CASSLWGGEETQYF
>TRBD2|TRBJ2-3|TRBV19|NA
TGTGCCAGTAGTATAGGACTAGCGCTAAGCACAGATACGCAGTATTTT
CASSIGLALSTDTQYF
>TRBD1|TRBJ2-7|TRBV7-8|once
TGTGCCAGCAGCCGCAGGGGGAACTCCTACGAGCAGTACTTC
CASSRRGNSYEQYF
>NA|TRBJ2-3|TRBV5-1|NA
TGCGCCAGCAGCTTACAGGGCCCTCCACTCACAGATACGCAGTATTTT
CASSLQGPPLTDTQYF
>TRBD1|TRBJ2-1|TRBV5-1|once
TGCGCCAGCAGCCTACGACAGGGGGCGAATGAGCAGTTCTTC
CASSLRQGANEQFF